This T cell receptor beta chain was identified in a study of response to subunit inactivated influenza vaccine. This clonotype was observed many times. TCRdb recomputed calls from the RT-PCR reads with MiXCR, one row per CDR3 protein. The data contain 500,000 to 550,000 distinct CDR3 sequences, under 25% of them singletons. CDR1 and CDR2 from the germline V gene are SEHNR and FQNEAQ (reference sequence). Trimming pared 5 bases from V and 3 bases from J, leaving 13 bases between. CDR3 length: 14 amino acids. This same sample was also part of a study on T cells expressing NK-cell markers. From that second work: 5'RACE template switching with UMIs produced the TCR beta cDNA. Several experiments employed an anti-gamma-delta TCR antibody to confine sorting to alpha-beta TCR T cells. Dominant NKG2C+ clonotypes in roughly 6 donors made up 1.0-7.0% of CD8+ T cells. In several donors, these clonotypes also led the CD3+CD56-NKG2C+ fraction.

Specimen: CD4+ T cells sorted from PBMCs, collected 11 to 12 days after vaccination. The V call is TRBV7-9, the J call TRBJ1-1; D gene ambiguous. This sequence originates from a man aged 50-59 years who received an inactivated influenza vaccine. Here the CDR3 DNA reads TGTGCCAGCAGCCCAGAAAACTGGGACACTGAAGCTTTCTTT. It translates to CASSPENWDTEAFF.